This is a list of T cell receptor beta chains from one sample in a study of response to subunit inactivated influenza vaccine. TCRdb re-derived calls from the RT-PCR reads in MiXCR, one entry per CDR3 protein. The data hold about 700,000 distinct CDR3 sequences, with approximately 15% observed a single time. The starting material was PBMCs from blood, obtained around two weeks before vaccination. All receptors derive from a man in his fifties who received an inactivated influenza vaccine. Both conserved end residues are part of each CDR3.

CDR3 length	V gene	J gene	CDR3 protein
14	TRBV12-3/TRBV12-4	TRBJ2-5	CASTSTRGRETQYF
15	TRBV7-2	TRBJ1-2	CASSPRAGVNYGYTF
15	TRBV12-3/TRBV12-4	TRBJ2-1	CASSLGGYLVGEQSF
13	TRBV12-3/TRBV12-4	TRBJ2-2	CASSVQGPGELFF
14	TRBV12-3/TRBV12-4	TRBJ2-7	CASSLNPGRYEQYF
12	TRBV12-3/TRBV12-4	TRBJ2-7	CASSLEFYEQYF
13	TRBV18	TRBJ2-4	CASSPNRGNIQYF
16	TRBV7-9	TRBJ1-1	CASSLVSKGENTEAFF
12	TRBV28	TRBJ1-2	CASRQVNYGYTF
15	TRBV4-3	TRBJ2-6	CASSQDLTGANVLTF
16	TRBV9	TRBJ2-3	CASSVGAATSVDTQYF
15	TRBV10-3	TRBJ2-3	CAIRTGTHSTDTQYF
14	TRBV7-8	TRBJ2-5	CASSIGGGKETQYF
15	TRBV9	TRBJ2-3	CASSVFAGTTDTQYF
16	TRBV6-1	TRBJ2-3	CASNNEEGLAGDTQYF
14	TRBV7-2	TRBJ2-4	CATSRSGSNDIQYF
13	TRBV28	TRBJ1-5	CASREDNDQPQHF
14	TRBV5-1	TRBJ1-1	CASSRGGLNTEAFF
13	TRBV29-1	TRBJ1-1	CSAGTRMNTEAFF
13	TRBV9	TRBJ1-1	CASSVQGGTEAFF
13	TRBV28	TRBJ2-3	CASSSTLGVTQYF
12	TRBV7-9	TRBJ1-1	CASTMGMKAAFF